This TCR beta chain originates from a study of early T cells in non-severe SARS-CoV-2 infection. Looking at the study overall: Sequencing was performed on bulk RNA from unsorted whole blood, leaving chains unpaired.

Whole-study results and caveats: Anti-spike CD8 responses were favored by VDJdb matching, which missed private and CD4 specificities.

The germline V gene encodes CDR1 KGHSH and CDR2 LQKENI. V was trimmed by 2 bases and J by 10 bases, leaving 22 bases between them. The CDR3 totals 16 residues. In the library, individual cDNA molecules carried attached unique molecular identifiers. TCRdb processed the 5' RACE reads anew with MiXCR; each CDR3 protein has one entry. This sample yields roughly 46,000 distinct CDR3 sequences, of which 5.4% are seen a single time; roughly 5.4% belongs to the top ten. This clonotype appeared many times. Antigen: not known. Sequenced here: whole blood, sampled at baseline. The source of this sequence is an adult who was a healthcare worker with PCR-confirmed SARS-CoV-2 infection or an uninfected control (not recorded which). The chain employs TRBV18 and TRBJ2-3, with D perhaps given as TRBD1 or TRBD2 (6 bases each). CDR3 nucleotides: TGTGCCAGCTCACCATTCGCTGCAGGGGAGGCCAAGGCGCAGTATTTT. Amino acid sequence: CASSPFAAGEAKAQYF.